This TCR beta chain came from a study of blood T cell repertoires in COVID-19. As for the study in general: COVID-19 samples from acute and convalescent phases originated in the United States, Italy and Spain.

V lost 4 bases and J 2 bases, leaving 18 bases between the germline ends. Looked up from germline, CDR1 is SGDLS and CDR2 is YYNGEE. This CDR3 has 16 residues. Participant reports of clinical history set cohort assignment. In Cohort 3, a recovered donor had either two negative PCRs, clearance, or symptom resolution. Libraries were prepared by immunoSEQ multiplex PCR; TCRdb keeps only in-frame clonotypes and omits some of them. The sample carries just under 250,000 clones, approximately 90% recorded once. The sequence derives from a woman in her 30s who had recovered from COVID-19. The sample was PBMCs or T cells enriched from blood (not recorded which). The V call is TRBV9, the J call TRBJ2-5; D is perhaps TRBD2 (6 bases). The CDR3 loop is CASSRLGGTFQETQYF. Here the CDR3 DNA reads TGTGCCAGCAGCCGCCTGGGGGGAACCTTTCAAGAGACCCAGTACTTC. Drawing the rest from reference TRBV9 and TRBJ2-5, the complete variable domain is DSGVTQTPKHLITATGQRVTLRCSPRSGDLSVYWYQQSLDQGLQFLIQYYNGEERAKGNILERFSAQQFPDLHSELNLSSLELGDSALYFCASSRLGGTFQETQYFGPGTRLLVL.